This T cell receptor (beta chain) came from a study of shared clonotypes between healthy human individuals. Deep was the level used in running the assay. Method: immunoSEQ multiplex PCR; TCRdb's copy keeps in-frame clones and lacks some. The repertoire has around 1.4 million clones, about 98.5% of them found once; the top ten carry approximately 0.4%. The sequenced sample was naive CD4+ T cells sorted from blood. Subset: CD45RA+ positively selected. This TCR was recovered from a young man in good health.

For the CDR3, the DNA is TGTGCCAGTAGTATTATAGCGGGAAGGTCCTACGAGCAGTACTTC. It specifies CASSIIAGRSYEQYF. V is TRBV19 and J is TRBJ2-7; 8 positions agree with TRBD2. This CDR3 has 15 amino acids. Germline V gene data show CDR1 as LNHDA and CDR2 as SQIVND (reference sequence). Germline trimming cut 3 bases from V and 1 base from J; bases unmatched to any gene: 5.